The rows below give T cell receptor beta chains drawn from one sample of a study of T-cell reconstitution after alpha-beta-depleted transplantation in children. TCRdb called the PCR reads again in MiXCR, with one record for every CDR3 protein. The table shows more than 85,000 distinct CDR3 sequences, with under 7% occurring only once. Sequencing used PBMCs, mostly from graft donor cells, obtained 60 days after TCRalphabeta/CD19-depleted stem cell transplant. The receptors derive from a female patient between 2 and 10 years old who had a stem cell transplant for Fanconi anemia, so the T cells may come from the graft donor. Both conserved end residues are part of each CDR3. D genes are given only for firm matches. Clone size is stated in some rows and not others, as once, few, many or a class when expanded.

j_gene,d_gene,v_gene,abundance,CDR3nt,CDR3aa
TRBJ2-4,-,TRBV18,few,TGTGCCAGCTCACCAGGAGGGGAAAACATTCAGTACTTC,CASSPGGENIQYF
TRBJ1-1,-,TRBV29-1,many,TGCAGCGTTGAAGATCGAGGAATCACTGAAGCTTTCTTT,CSVEDRGITEAFF
TRBJ2-1,TRBD2,TRBV13,-,TGTGCCAGCAGCTTAGGTCGGTTGCTAGCGGGAGGGTTTTCCTACAATGAGCAGTTCTTC,CASSLGRLLAGGFSYNEQFF
TRBJ2-6,-,TRBV7-8,-,TGTGCCAGCAGCTTGGCGGCGCGGAGCTCTGGGGCCAACGTCCTGACTTTC,CASSLAARSSGANVLTF
TRBJ2-7,TRBD2,TRBV2,-,TGTGCCGGAGATAGCGGGAGGGCCTTAGAGCAGTACTTC,CAGDSGRALEQYF
TRBJ2-3,TRBD2,TRBV6-2/TRBV6-3,many,TGTGCCAGCAGTTACCCGGATTACGGGACTAGCGGGAGGGCCTGGACAGATACGCAGTATTTT,CASSYPDYGTSGRAWTDTQYF
TRBJ1-5,-,TRBV12-3/TRBV12-4,many,TGTGCCAGCAGTTTAACAAACAGTCAGCCCCAGCATTTT,CASSLTNSQPQHF
TRBJ2-3,TRBD2,TRBV6-2/TRBV6-3,many,TGTGCCAGCAGTAATCGAGCTAGCGGGGTTGTCACAGATACGCAGTATTTT,CASSNRASGVVTDTQYF
TRBJ1-2,-,TRBV5-1,few,TGCGCCAGTGGGGGACAACTTAACTATGGCTACACCTTC,CASGGQLNYGYTF
TRBJ2-2,TRBD2,TRBV5-1,many,TGCGCCAGCAGCGGCGGACTAGCGGGCGACGGGGAGCTGTTTTTT,CASSGGLAGDGELFF
TRBJ2-3,-,TRBV6-5,many,TGTGCCAGCAGTTATAGGCCGAAGCATGTCACAGATACGCAGTATTTT,CASSYRPKHVTDTQYF
TRBJ2-5,-,TRBV6-1,many,TGTGCCAGCAGGGCACAGGGGAGGGAGACCCAGTACTTC,CASRAQGRETQYF
TRBJ1-3,-,TRBV5-4,few,TGTGCCAGCAGCCCGAATCAAGGGTCTGGAAACACCATATATTTT,CASSPNQGSGNTIYF
TRBJ2-7,TRBD2,TRBV2,many,TGTGCCAGCAGTGAGGATGAGCGGGGGGGCAAGTACGAGCAGTACTTC,CASSEDERGGKYEQYF
TRBJ2-3,-,TRBV20-1,many,TGCAGTGCTAGGGCCCCATTCACAGATACGCAGTATTTT,CSARAPFTDTQYF
TRBJ2-7,-,TRBV5-5,many,TGTGCCAGCAGCTTTCCCCCCTATTACGAGCAGTACTTC,CASSFPPYYEQYF
TRBJ1-6,-,TRBV11-2,many,TGTGCCAGCAGCTTAGAAAGAAAGACAGGCGGGTTACATAATTCACCCCTCCACTTT,CASSLERKTGGLHNSPLHF
TRBJ2-1,-,TRBV5-1,many,TGCGCCAGCAGCTCTAACCCGGACGGGTACAATGAGCAGTTCTTC,CASSSNPDGYNEQFF
TRBJ2-7,TRBD1,TRBV28,many,TGTGCCAGCAGTTTAGTAGGACAGGGCTACGAGCAGTACTTC,CASSLVGQGYEQYF
TRBJ1-5,TRBD1,TRBV7-2,-,TGTGCCAGCAGCTTACAGGGACAGGTTTTCCAGCCCCAGCATTTT,CASSLQGQVFQPQHF
TRBJ2-1,-,TRBV7-3,few,TGTGCCAGCAGCCCTTTCCGAACCACGCCCGACAATGAGCAGTTCTTC,CASSPFRTTPDNEQFF
TRBJ2-3,-,TRBV11-2,few,TGTGCCAGCAGCTTAGAAACGACAGATACGCAGTATTTT,CASSLETTDTQYF
TRBJ2-3,TRBD1,TRBV20-1,many,TGCAGTGCTACCTCTGACAGGGGAGTAACAGATACGCAGTATTTT,CSATSDRGVTDTQYF
TRBJ2-3,-,TRBV6-2/TRBV6-3,many,TGTGCCAGCAGTTATGCGGGATCCACAGATACGCAGTATTTT,CASSYAGSTDTQYF
TRBJ2-7,TRBD2,TRBV24-1,-,TGTGCCACCAGTGATGGAACTAGCGGGGACCTTCCCTACGAGCAGTACTTC,CATSDGTSGDLPYEQYF
TRBJ2-2,-,TRBV18,many,TGTGCCAGCTCACAGGGCCGCCCGGGGACCGGGGAGCTGTTTTTT,CASSQGRPGTGELFF
TRBJ1-5,TRBD1,TRBV5-1,few,TGCGCCAGCAGCTTGGATCCCGGGACAGGGGATAGCAATCAGCCCCAGCATTTT,CASSLDPGTGDSNQPQHF
TRBJ1-5,-,TRBV29-1,many,TGCAGCGTTGGGTGGGGAAATCAGCCCCAGCATTTT,CSVGWGNQPQHF
TRBJ1-2,-,TRBV20-1,many,TGCAGTGCTAGAGAAAGGGGGTTTGGCTACACCTTC,CSARERGFGYTF
TRBJ2-2,-,TRBV5-6,many,TGTGCCAGCAGCTTCGCGGTGAACACCGGGGAGCTGTTTTTT,CASSFAVNTGELFF
TRBJ2-5,TRBD2,TRBV5-1,few,TGCGCCAGCAGACGGCTCGGGGGGTCTCAGGAGACCCAGTACTTC,CASRRLGGSQETQYF
TRBJ2-7,TRBD1,TRBV29-1,many,TGCAGCGTTGTGAGACAGGGGGCCTACGAGCAGTACTTC,CSVVRQGAYEQYF
TRBJ2-2,TRBD2,TRBV5-1,few,TGCGCCAGCAGCTTGGGTGGGACTAGCGGTACCGGGGAGCTGTTTTTT,CASSLGGTSGTGELFF
TRBJ2-3,-,TRBV4-1,many,TGCGCCAGCAGCCTAACGGGGGACGAAGATACGCAGTATTTT,CASSLTGDEDTQYF
TRBJ2-7,TRBD1,TRBV20-1,-,TGCAGTGCTGACCGGGACAGGACGGGCGAGCAGTACTTC,CSADRDRTGEQYF
TRBJ1-2,TRBD1,TRBV7-9,many,TGTGCCAGCAGCTTTGGACAGGCATATGGCTACACCTTC,CASSFGQAYGYTF
TRBJ2-3,-,TRBV28,many,TGTGCCAGCACCCTCAAGGATGCACAAGATACGCAGTATTTT,CASTLKDAQDTQYF
TRBJ2-1,-,TRBV5-1,few,TGCGCCAGCAGCCTCGGTGGCATAGCGTCGGGGGAGCAGTTCTTC,CASSLGGIASGEQFF
TRBJ2-1,TRBD2,TRBV18,many,TGTGCCAGCTCACAGGGACTAGCGGGAGTCGGGTACAATGAGCAGTTCTTC,CASSQGLAGVGYNEQFF
TRBJ2-1,-,TRBV5-1,many,TGCGCCAGCGCTCCCCAGGCGGTGGTCAATGAGCAGTTCTTC,CASAPQAVVNEQFF
TRBJ2-7,TRBD2,TRBV15,many,TGTGCCACCAGCAGAGATAGTTTAGCGGGAGGAAATGAGCAGTACTTC,CATSRDSLAGGNEQYF
TRBJ1-5,TRBD1,TRBV5-5,many,TGTGCCAGCAGCCCGACAGGGAGCAATCAGCCCCAGCATTTT,CASSPTGSNQPQHF
TRBJ1-2,TRBD1,TRBV12-3/TRBV12-4,many,TGTGCCAGCAGTTTAGGGACAGGGATCTATCTTGGCTACACCTTC,CASSLGTGIYLGYTF
TRBJ2-5,TRBD1,TRBV5-5,many,TGTGCCAGCAGCTTGCCTGGGACAGGGGGCCAAGAGACCCAGTACTTC,CASSLPGTGGQETQYF
TRBJ2-7,TRBD1,TRBV24-1,many,TGTGCCACCAGTGATGCGACAGGGCCCTACGAGCAGTACTTC,CATSDATGPYEQYF
TRBJ2-1,TRBD2,TRBV20-1,-,TGCAGTGCTAGACCCCCCCCATCGACTAGCGGGAGTTCCAAATACAATGAGCAGTTCTTC,CSARPPPSTSGSSKYNEQFF
TRBJ1-1,-,TRBV7-2,many,TGTGCCAGCATCTCTCGGGAGAACACTGAAGCTTTCTTT,CASISRENTEAFF
TRBJ2-6,TRBD1,TRBV23-1,few,TGCGCCAGCACGTCAGACAGGGACCAGCTAACTGGGGCCAACGTCCTGACTTTC,CASTSDRDQLTGANVLTF
TRBJ2-4,-,TRBV29-1,many,TGCAGCGTTGCCCGTTTCTCAGACTCCGAGGTAGCCAAAAACATTCAGTACTTC,CSVARFSDSEVAKNIQYF
TRBJ2-1,TRBD1,TRBV7-9,many,TGTGCCAGCAGCTTAGGAGACAGGGACTACAATGAGCAGTTCTTC,CASSLGDRDYNEQFF